The sequence of this T cell receptor (beta chain) was determined in a study of blood T cell repertoires in COVID-19. Study details: Samples came from the United States, Italy and Spain, spanning acute and convalescent COVID-19. T cells, B-cell-depleted T cells, or PBMCs provided the cDNA or gDNA that served as material.

Original processing methods: The assay estimated nucleated cells by amplifying reference gene primers. Produced via immunoSEQ multiplex PCR; TCRdb's table is partial and in-frame only. That table supplies the V and J calls and clone size; D and trimming were determined from the DNA. The sample carries 150,000 to 200,000 clones, around 87% recorded once. The CDR3 contains 15 residues. Trimming stripped 8 bases from V and 2 bases from J, with 15 bases between. Germline CDR1 and CDR2: ENHRY and SYGVKD. The receptor comes from a man in his late teens or twenties with active or convalescent COVID-19. The sequenced material came from peripheral blood. This chain uses TRBV10-3 with TRBJ2-2; possibly TRBD1 for D (6 bases). Written as DNA, the CDR3 is TGTGCCATCCAGGCAACAGGGACAAACACCGGGGAGCTGTTTTTT. Translation gives CAIQATGTNTGELFF.